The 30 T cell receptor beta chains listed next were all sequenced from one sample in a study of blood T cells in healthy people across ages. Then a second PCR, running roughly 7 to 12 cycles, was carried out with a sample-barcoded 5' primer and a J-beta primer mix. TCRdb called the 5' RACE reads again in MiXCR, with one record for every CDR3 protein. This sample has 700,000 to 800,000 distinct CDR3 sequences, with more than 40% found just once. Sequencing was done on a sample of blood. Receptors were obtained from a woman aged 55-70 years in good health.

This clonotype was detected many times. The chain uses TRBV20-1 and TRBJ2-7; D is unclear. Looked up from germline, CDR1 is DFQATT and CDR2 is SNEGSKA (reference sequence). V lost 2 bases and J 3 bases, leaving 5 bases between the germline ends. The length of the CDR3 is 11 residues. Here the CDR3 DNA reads TGCAGTGCTAGACAGGACTACGAGCAGTACTTC. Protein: CSARQDYEQYF.

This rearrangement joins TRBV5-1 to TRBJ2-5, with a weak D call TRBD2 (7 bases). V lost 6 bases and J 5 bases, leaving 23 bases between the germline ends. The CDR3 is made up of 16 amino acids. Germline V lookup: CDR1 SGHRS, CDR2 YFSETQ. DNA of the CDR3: TGCGCCAGCACGCACCTAAGGGGGGGGCCAATCGAGACCCAGTACTTC. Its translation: CASTHLRGGPIETQYF. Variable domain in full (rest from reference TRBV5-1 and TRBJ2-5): KAGVTQTPRYLIKTRGQQVTLSCSPISGHRSVSWYQQTPGQGLQFLFEYFSETQRNKGNFPGRFSGRQFSNSRSEMNVSTLELGDSALYLCASTHLRGGPIETQYFGPGTRLLVL.

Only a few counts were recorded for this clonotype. DNA of the CDR3: TGTGCCAGCAGTAAACGACAGGGTAGGAGCAATCAGCCCCAGCATTTT. It specifies CASSKRQGRSNQPQHF. The rearrangement links TRBV6-5 to TRBJ1-5, with 7 nucleotides matching TRBD1. Germline V gene lookup returns CDR1 MNHEY and CDR2 SVGAGI. The CDR3 is 16 residues long. With V trimmed by 5 bases and J by 1 base, 8 bases remained unmatched.

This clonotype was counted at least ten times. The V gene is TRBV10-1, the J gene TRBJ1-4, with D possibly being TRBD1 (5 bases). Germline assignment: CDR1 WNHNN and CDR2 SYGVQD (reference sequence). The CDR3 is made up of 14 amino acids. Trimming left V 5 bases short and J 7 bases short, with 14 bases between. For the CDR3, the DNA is TGCGCCAGCAGTCGCGGGACCCGTGGTGAAAAACTGTTTTTT. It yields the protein CASSRGTRGEKLFF.

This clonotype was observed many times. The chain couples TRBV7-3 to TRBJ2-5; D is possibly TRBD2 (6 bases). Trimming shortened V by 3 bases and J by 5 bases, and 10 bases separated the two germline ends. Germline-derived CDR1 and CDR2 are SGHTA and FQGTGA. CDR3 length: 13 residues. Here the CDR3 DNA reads TGTGCCAGCAGCTTGGTTAGCGGTGAGACCCAGTACTTC. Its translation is CASSLVSGETQYF.

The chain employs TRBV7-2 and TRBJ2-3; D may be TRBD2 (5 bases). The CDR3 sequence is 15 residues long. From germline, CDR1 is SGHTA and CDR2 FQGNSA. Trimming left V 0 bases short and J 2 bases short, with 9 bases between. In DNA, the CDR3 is TGTGCCAGCAGCTTAGCGGCGGAGGACACAGATACGCAGTATTTT. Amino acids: CASSLAAEDTDTQYF.

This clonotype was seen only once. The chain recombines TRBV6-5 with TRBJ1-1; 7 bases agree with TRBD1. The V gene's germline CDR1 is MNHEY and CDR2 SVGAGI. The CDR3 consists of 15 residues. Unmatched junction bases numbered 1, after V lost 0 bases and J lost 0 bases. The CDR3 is CASSYSTGLNTEAFF. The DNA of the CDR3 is TGTGCCAGCAGTTACTCGACAGGGTTGAACACTGAAGCTTTCTTT.

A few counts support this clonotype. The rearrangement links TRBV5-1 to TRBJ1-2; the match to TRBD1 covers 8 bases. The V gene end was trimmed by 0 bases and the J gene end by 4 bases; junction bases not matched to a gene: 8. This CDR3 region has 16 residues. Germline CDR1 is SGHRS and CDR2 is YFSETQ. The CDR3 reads CASSLGQGASSYGYTF. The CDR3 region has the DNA TGCGCCAGCAGCTTGGGGCAGGGGGCTTCCTCCTATGGCTACACCTTC.

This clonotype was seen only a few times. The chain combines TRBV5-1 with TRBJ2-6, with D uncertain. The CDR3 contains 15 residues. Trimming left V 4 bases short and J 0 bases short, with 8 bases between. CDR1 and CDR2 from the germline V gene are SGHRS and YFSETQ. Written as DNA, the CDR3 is TGCGCCAGCAGCGACATAAGCTCTGGGGCCAACGTCCTGACTTTC. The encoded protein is CASSDISSGANVLTF. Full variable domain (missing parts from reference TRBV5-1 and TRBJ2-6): KAGVTQTPRYLIKTRGQQVTLSCSPISGHRSVSWYQQTPGQGLQFLFEYFSETQRNKGNFPGRFSGRQFSNSRSEMNVSTLELGDSALYLCASSDISSGANVLTFGAGSRLTVL.

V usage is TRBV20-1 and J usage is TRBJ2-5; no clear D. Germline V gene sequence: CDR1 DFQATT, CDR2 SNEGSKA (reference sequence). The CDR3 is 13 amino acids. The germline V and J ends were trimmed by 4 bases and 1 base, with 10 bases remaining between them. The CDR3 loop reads CSAKAPSQETQYF. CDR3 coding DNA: TGCAGTGCTAAGGCACCCAGCCAAGAGACCCAGTACTTC.

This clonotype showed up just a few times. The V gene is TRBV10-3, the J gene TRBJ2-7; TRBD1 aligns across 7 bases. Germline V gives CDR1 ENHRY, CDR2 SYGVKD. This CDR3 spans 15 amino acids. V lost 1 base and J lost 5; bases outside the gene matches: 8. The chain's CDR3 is CAISEFLQGSNEQYF. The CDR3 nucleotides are TGTGCCATCAGTGAGTTTTTACAGGGGTCCAACGAGCAGTACTTC.

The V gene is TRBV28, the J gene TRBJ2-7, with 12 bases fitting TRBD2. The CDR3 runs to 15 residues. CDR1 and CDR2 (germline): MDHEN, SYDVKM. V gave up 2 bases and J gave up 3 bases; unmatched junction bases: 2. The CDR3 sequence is CASSLPSGGGYEQYF. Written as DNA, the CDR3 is TGTGCCAGCAGTTTACCTAGCGGGGGGGGCTACGAGCAGTACTTC.

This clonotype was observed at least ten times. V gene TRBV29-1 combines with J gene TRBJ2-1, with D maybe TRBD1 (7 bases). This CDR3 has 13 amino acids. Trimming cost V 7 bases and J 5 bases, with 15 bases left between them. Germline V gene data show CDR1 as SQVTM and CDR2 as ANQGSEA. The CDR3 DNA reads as TGCAGCGCGACAGGGACTGTGGACAATGAGCAGTTCTTC. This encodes CSATGTVDNEQFF.

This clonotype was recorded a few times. The CDR3 spells CASSQDPVDREYF. The CDR3, as DNA: TGCGCCAGCAGCCAAGATCCGGTGGACCGGGAGTACTTC. The chain joins TRBV4-1 to TRBJ2-5; D gene uncertain. The length of the CDR3 is 13 residues. CDR1 MGHRA and CDR2 YSYEKL come from the germline V gene. Trimming removed 0 bases from V and 12 bases from J, with 14 bases in between.

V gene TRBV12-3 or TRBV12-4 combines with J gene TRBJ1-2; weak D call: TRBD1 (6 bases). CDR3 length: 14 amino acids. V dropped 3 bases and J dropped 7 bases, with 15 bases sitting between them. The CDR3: CASSFARGKSGYTF. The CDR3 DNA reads TGTGCCAGCAGTTTTGCCAGGGGAAAGAGTGGCTACACCTTC.

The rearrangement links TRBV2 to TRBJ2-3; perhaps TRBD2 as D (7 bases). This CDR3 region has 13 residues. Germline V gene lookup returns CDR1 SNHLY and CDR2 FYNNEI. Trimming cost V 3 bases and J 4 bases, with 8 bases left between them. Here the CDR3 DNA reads TGTGCCAGCAGTGAGGGGGGGCCAGATACGCAGTATTTT. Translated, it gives CASSEGGPDTQYF.

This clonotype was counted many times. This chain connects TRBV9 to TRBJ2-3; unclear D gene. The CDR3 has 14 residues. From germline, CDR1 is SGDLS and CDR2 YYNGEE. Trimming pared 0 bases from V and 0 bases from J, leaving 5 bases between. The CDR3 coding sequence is TGTGCCAGCAGCGTAGGGTTTAGCACAGATACGCAGTATTTT. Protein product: CASSVGFSTDTQYF.

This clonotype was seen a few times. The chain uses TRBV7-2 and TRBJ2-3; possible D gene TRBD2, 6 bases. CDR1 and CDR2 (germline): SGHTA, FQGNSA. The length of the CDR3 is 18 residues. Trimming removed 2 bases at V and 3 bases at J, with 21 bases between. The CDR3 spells CASSLTPLSGRGTDTQYF. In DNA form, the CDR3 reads TGTGCCAGCAGCTTAACCCCGCTTAGCGGAAGGGGAACAGATACGCAGTATTTT.

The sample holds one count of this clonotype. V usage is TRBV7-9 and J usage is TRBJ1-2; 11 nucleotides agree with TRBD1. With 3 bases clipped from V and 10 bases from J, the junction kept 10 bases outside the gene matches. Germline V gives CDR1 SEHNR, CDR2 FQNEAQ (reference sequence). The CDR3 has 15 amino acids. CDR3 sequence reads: CASSFPGQGENDYTF. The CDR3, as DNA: TGTGCCAGCAGCTTCCCGGGACAGGGGGAAAATGACTACACCTTC.

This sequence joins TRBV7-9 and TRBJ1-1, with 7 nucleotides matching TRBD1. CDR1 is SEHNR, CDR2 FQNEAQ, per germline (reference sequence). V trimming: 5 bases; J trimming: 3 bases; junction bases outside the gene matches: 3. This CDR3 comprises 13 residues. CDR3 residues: CASSNRGDTEAFF. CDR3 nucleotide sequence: TGTGCCAGCAGCAACAGGGGAGACACTGAAGCTTTCTTT.

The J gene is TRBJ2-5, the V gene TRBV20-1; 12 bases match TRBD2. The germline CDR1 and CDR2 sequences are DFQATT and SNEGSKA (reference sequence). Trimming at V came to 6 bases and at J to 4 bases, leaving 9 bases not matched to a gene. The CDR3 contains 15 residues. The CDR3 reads CSATKLAGGRETQYF. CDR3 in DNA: TGCAGTGCCACCAAACTAGCGGGGGGCCGAGAGACCCAGTACTTC.

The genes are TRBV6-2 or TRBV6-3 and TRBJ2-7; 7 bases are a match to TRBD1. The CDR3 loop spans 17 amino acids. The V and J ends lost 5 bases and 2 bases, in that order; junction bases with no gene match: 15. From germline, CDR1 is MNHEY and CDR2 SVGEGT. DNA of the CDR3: TGTGCCAGCAGTCGCCGGGACAGCGGAACAAAAGCCTACGAGCAGTACTTC. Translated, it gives CASSRRDSGTKAYEQYF.

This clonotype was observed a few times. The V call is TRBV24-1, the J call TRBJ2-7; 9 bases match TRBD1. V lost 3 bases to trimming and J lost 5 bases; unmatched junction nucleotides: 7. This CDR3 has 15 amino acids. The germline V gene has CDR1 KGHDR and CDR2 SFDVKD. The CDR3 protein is CATSDPGTGNDEQYF. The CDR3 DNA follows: TGTGCCACCAGTGATCCCGGGACAGGGAACGACGAGCAGTACTTC.

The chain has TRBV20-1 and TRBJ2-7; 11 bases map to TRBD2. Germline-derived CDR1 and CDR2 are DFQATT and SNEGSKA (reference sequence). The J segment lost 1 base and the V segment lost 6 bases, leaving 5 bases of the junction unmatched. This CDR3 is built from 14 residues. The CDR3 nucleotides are TGCAGTGCCGAGAGACTAGCGGGGTCCTACGAGCAGTACTTC. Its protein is CSAERLAGSYEQYF.

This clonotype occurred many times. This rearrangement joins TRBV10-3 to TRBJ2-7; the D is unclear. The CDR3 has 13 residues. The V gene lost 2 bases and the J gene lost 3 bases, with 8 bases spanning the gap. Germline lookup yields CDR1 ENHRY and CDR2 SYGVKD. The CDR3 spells CAISEGSHYEQYF. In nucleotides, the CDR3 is TGTGCCATCAGTGAGGGGTCCCACTACGAGCAGTACTTC.

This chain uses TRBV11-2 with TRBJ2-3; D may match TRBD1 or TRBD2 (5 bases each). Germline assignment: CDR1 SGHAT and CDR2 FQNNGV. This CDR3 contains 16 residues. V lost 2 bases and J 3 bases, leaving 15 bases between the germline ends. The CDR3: CASSLRDGLGTDTQYF. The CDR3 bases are TGTGCCAGCAGCTTACGGGACGGCCTAGGGACAGATACGCAGTATTTT.

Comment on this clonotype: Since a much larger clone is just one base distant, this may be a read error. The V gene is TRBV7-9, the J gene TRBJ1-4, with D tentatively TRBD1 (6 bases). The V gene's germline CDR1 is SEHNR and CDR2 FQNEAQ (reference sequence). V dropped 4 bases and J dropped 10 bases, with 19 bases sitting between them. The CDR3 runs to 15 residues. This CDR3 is CASSWGATRDGKLFF. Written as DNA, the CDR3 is TGTGCCAGCAGCTGGGGGGCTACACGGGATGGAAAACTGTTTTTT.

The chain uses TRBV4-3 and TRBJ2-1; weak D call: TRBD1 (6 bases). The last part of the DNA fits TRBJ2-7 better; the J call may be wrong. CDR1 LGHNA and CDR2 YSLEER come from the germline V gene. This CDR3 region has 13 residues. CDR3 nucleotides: TGCGCCAGCAGCCCCAATGGGGACAATGAGCAGTACTTC. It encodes CASSPNGDNEQYF.

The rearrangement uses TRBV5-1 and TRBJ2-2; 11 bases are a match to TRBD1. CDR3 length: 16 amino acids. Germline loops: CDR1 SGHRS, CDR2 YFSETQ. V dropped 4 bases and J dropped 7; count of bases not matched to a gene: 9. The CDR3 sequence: CASSQPDRGRIGELFF. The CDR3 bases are TGCGCCAGCAGCCAACCGGACAGGGGGCGTATCGGGGAGCTGTTTTTT.

The DNA of the CDR3 is TGCGCCAGCAGGCCACTATCGGGGGCAACCTACGAGCAGTACTTC. Translation: CASRPLSGATYEQYF. The chain joins TRBV5-1 to TRBJ2-7; D is tentatively TRBD1 or TRBD2 (6 bases each). CDR3 size: 15 residues. Germline V gene sequence: CDR1 SGHRS, CDR2 YFSETQ. V was shortened by 5 bases and J by 2 bases, with 17 bases between the two germline ends.